These 3 T cell receptor beta chains share one sample of origin, sequenced in a study of blood T cell repertoires in COVID-19. Method: immunoSEQ multiplex PCR; TCRdb's copy keeps in-frame clones and lacks some. Of around 100,000 clones listed, just under 90% are singletons. Input material: peripheral blood. These receptors originate from a human donor in a cohort sampled during active COVID-19.

The chain links TRBV5-1 to TRBJ1-2; D is ambiguous. The CDR3 loop spans 14 amino acids. Germline V gene lookup returns CDR1 SGHRS and CDR2 YFSETQ. With 4 bases removed from V and 0 bases from J, the gap between germline ends came to 10 bases. The CDR3 DNA is TGCGCCAGCAGCACGTCAGGTCCTAACTATGGCTACACCTTC. Translation: CASSTSGPNYGYTF.

The rearrangement links TRBV24-1 to TRBJ2-5; D possibly corresponds to TRBD1 (6 bases). The CDR3 loop spans 13 amino acids. V lost 3 bases to trimming and J lost 3 bases, with 7 bases between them. Per germline, CDR1 KGHDR and CDR2 SFDVKD. CDR3 sequence reads: CATSDAGEETQYF. The CDR3 DNA sequence: TGTGCCACCAGTGATGCAGGGGAAGAGACCCAGTACTTC.

The chain couples TRBV5-1 to TRBJ1-1, with TRBD1 identical over 8 bases. Germline V gives CDR1 SGHRS, CDR2 YFSETQ. The CDR3 sequence is 13 residues long. V shed 2 bases and J 8 bases; nucleotides not matched to a gene: 5. CDR3 nucleotide sequence: TGCGCCAGCAGCTTACAGGGGGGTCAAGAAGCTTTCTTT. The encoded protein is CASSLQGGQEAFF. The whole variable domain, remainder taken from reference TRBV5-1 and TRBJ1-1, is KAGVTQTPRYLIKTRGQQVTLSCSPISGHRSVSWYQQTPGQGLQFLFEYFSETQRNKGNFPGRFSGRQFSNSRSEMNVSTLELGDSALYLCASSLQGGQEAFFGQGTRLTVV.